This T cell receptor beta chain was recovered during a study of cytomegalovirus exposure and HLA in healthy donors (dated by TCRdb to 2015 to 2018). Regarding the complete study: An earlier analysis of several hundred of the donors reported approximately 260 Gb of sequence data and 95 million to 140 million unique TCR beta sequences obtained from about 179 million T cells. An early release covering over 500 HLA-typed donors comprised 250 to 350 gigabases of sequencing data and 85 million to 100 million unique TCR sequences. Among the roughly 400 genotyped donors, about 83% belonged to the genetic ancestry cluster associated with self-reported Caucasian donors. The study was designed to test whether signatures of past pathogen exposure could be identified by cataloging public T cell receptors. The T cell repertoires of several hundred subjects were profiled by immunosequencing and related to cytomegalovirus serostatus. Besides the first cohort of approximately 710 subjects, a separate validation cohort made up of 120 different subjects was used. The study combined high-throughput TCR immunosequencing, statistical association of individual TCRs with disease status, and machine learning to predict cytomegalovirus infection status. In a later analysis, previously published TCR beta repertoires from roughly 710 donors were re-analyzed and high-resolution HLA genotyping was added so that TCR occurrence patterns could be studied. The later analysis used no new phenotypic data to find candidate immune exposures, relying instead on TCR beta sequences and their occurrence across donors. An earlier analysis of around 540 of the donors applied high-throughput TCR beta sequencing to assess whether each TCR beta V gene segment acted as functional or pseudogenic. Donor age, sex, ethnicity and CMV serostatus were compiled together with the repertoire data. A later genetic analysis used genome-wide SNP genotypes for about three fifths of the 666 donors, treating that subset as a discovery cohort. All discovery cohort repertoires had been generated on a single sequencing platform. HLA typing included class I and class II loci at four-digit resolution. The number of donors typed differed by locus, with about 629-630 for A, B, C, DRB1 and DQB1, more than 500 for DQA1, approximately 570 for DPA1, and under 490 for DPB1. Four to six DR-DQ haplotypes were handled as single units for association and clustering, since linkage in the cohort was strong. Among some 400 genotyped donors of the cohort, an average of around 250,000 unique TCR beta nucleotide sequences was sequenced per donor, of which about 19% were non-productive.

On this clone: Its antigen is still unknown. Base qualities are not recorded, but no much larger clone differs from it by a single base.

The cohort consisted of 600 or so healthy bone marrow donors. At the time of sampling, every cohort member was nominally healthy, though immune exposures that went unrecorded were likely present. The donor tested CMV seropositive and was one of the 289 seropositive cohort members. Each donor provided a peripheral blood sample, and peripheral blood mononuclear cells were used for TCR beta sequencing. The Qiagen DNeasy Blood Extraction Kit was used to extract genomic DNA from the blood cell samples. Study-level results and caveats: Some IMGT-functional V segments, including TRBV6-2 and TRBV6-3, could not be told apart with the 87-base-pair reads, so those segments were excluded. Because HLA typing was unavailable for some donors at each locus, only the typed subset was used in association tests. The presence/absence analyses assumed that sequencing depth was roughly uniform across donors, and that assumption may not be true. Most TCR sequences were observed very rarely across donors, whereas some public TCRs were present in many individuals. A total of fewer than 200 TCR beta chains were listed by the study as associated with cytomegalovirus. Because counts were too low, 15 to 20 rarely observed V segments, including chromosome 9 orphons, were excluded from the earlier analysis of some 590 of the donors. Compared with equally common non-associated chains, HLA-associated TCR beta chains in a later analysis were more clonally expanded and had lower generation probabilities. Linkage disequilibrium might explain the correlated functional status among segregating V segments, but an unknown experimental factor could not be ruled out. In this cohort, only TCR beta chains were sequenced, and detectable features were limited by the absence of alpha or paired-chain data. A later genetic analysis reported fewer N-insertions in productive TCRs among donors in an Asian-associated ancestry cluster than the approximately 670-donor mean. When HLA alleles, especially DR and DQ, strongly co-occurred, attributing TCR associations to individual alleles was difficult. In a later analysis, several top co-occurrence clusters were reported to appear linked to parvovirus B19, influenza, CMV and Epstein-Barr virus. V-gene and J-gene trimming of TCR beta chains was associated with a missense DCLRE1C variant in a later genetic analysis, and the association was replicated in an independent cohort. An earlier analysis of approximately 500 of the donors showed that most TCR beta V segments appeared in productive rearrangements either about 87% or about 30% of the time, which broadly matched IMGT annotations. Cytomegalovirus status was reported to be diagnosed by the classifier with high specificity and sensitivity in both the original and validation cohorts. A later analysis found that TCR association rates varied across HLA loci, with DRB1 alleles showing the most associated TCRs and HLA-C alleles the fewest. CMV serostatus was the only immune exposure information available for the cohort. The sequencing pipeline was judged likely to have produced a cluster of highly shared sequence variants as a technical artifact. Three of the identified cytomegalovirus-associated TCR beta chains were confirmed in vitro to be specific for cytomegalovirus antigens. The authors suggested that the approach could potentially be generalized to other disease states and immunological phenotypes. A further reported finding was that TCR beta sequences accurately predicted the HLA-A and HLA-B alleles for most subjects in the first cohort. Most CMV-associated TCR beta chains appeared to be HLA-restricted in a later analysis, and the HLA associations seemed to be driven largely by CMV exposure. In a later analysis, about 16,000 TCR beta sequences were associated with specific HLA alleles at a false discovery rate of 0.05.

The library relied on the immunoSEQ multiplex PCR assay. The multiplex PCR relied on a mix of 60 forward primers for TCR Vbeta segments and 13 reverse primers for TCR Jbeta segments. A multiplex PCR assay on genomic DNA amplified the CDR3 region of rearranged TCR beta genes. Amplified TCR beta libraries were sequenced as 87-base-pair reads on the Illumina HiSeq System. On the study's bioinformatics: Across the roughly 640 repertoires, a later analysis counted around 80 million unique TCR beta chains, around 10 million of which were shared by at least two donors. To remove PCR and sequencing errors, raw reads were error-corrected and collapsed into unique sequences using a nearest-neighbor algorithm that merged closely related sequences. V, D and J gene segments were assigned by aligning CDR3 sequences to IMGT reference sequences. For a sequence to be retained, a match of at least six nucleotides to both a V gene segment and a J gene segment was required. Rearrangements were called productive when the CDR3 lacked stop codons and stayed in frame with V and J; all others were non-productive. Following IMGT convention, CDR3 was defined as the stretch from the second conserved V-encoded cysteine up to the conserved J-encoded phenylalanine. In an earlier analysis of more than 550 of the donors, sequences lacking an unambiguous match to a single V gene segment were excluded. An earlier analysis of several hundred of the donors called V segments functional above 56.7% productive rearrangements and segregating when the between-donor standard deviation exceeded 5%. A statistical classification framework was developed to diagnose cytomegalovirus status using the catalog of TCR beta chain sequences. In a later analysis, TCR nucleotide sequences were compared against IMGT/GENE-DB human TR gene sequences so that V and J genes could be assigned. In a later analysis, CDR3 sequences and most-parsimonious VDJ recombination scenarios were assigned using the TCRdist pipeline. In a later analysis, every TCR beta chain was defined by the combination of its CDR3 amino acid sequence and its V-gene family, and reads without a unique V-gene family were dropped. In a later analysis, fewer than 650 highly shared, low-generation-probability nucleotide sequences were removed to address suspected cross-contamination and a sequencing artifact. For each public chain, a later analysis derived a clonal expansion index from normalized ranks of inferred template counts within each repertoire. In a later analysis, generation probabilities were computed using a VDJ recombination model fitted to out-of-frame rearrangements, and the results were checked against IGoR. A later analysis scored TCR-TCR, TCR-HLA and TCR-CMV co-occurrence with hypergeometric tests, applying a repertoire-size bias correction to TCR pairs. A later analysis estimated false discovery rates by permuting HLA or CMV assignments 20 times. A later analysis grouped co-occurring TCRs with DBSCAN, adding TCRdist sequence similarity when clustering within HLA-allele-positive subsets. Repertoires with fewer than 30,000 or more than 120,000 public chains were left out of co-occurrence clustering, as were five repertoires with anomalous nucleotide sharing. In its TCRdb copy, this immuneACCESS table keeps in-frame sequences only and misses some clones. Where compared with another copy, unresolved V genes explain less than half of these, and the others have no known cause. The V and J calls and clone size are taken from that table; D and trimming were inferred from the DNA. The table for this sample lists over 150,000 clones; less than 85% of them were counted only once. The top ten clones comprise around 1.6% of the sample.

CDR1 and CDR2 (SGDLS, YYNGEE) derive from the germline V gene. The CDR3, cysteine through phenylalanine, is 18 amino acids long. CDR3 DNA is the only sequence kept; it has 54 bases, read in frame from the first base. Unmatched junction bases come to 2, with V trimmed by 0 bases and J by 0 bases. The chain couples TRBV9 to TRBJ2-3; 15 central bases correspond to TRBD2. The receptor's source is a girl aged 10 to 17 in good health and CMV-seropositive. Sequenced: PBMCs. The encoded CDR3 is CASSVGTSGGASTDTQYF. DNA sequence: TGTGCCAGCAGCGTAGGGACTAGCGGGGGGGCTAGCACAGATACGCAGTATTTT.